A selection of T cell receptor beta chains follows, all from one sample in a study of T-cell memory formation after mild COVID-19. TCRdb processed the 5' RACE reads anew with MiXCR; each CDR3 protein has one entry. The table has roughly 150,000 distinct CDR3 sequences, roughly 13% seen once; the top ten hold about 3.6%. Sequencing was carried out using PBMCs or a T cell subset sorted from them (not recorded which). These receptors originate from a man between 18 and 35 years old who had mild COVID-19 (a few samples of this study predate the infection). Cell type and time point are not known. CDR3s include the opening cysteine and the closing phenylalanine or tryptophan. Fields, in order: J gene, V gene, CDR3 protein.

j_call: TRBJ2-2
v_call: TRBV28
cdr3_aa: CASRSGAQELFF

j_call: TRBJ2-6
v_call: TRBV28
cdr3_aa: CASSFGGSEANVLTF

j_call: TRBJ2-7
v_call: TRBV6-2/TRBV6-3
cdr3_aa: CASRGTSGLEQYF

j_call: TRBJ1-3
v_call: TRBV12-3/TRBV12-4
cdr3_aa: CASTMGVGNTIYF

j_call: TRBJ1-3
v_call: TRBV6-5
cdr3_aa: CASTPRGYPGNTIYF

j_call: TRBJ2-1
v_call: TRBV20-1
cdr3_aa: CSVPSGGGSYNEQFF

j_call: TRBJ1-1
v_call: TRBV6-5
cdr3_aa: CASTTGLLNTEAFF

j_call: TRBJ2-2
v_call: TRBV27
cdr3_aa: CASTPYGESGELFF

j_call: TRBJ2-4
v_call: TRBV19
cdr3_aa: CASSIGGTENIQYF

j_call: TRBJ1-5
v_call: TRBV7-2
cdr3_aa: CASSFKRQPQHF

j_call: TRBJ1-2
v_call: TRBV28
cdr3_aa: CASSFHLEGRKTYGYTF

j_call: TRBJ1-1
v_call: TRBV7-6
cdr3_aa: CASSLDGRGAFF

j_call: TRBJ2-7
v_call: TRBV5-1
cdr3_aa: CASSPGTGGSYEQYF

j_call: TRBJ1-5
v_call: TRBV5-1
cdr3_aa: CASSLSVDQPQHF

j_call: TRBJ2-1
v_call: TRBV9
cdr3_aa: CASSPPESIAGGRNEQFF

j_call: TRBJ2-3
v_call: TRBV9
cdr3_aa: CASSVIEGSDTQYF

j_call: TRBJ2-4
v_call: TRBV5-6
cdr3_aa: CASSFRPRDLAKNIQYF

j_call: TRBJ2-6
v_call: TRBV4-1
cdr3_aa: CASSQDRSAGANVLTF

j_call: TRBJ2-3
v_call: TRBV29-1
cdr3_aa: CSVVWDRSTDTQYF

j_call: TRBJ1-1
v_call: TRBV18
cdr3_aa: CASSPGEGWRTEAFF

j_call: TRBJ1-2
v_call: TRBV20-1
cdr3_aa: CSVWTGSGYTF

j_call: TRBJ1-5
v_call: TRBV23-1
cdr3_aa: CASKDRAQPQHF

j_call: TRBJ1-2
v_call: TRBV5-1
cdr3_aa: CASSGTTGRDYGYTF

j_call: TRBJ1-1
v_call: TRBV14
cdr3_aa: CASSPGWGKAFF

j_call: TRBJ2-7
v_call: TRBV18
cdr3_aa: CASSPDVGPYEQYF

j_call: TRBJ2-7
v_call: TRBV6-6
cdr3_aa: CASRGLAGREQQYF

j_call: TRBJ2-2
v_call: TRBV20-1
cdr3_aa: CSAEGLAGVNTGELFF

j_call: TRBJ2-1
v_call: TRBV5-1
cdr3_aa: CASSDTSGGRYNEQFF

j_call: TRBJ1-5
v_call: TRBV20-1
cdr3_aa: CSARPIPGQGDQPQHF

j_call: TRBJ2-1
v_call: TRBV5-1
cdr3_aa: CASSLRRASGGAGYIF

j_call: TRBJ1-1
v_call: TRBV5-1
cdr3_aa: CASSWMGLTEAFF